The 12 T cell receptor beta chains below come from one sample, sequenced in a study of shared clonotypes between healthy human individuals. CD8 cells classed as naive were CD45RO-negative and positively selected for CCR7, excluding terminally differentiated effector memory CD45RA+ cells. Data came from immunoSEQ multiplex PCR; TCRdb stores just in-frame clones and leaves some out. The sample lists around 560,000 clones, about 95% seen once, with over 0.1% in the top ten. The sequenced material came from naive CD8+ T cells sorted from blood. The receptors stem from a woman in her twenties or thirties in good health.

This sequence joins TRBV5-4 and TRBJ2-7, with 9 bases identical to TRBD2. Trimming removed 5 bases from V and 6 bases from J; junction bases left unmatched: 6. Germline V gene lookup returns CDR1 SGHNT and CDR2 YYREEE (reference sequence). This CDR3 has 13 amino acids. The CDR3 loop reads CASSFGGGVEQYF. The CDR3 nucleotides are TGTGCCAGCAGTTTTGGCGGGGGGGTCGAGCAGTACTTC.

V usage is TRBV19 and J usage is TRBJ2-3; 8 nucleotides align to TRBD2. J was trimmed by 3 bases and V by 3 bases; bases with no gene match: 5. The CDR3 covers 15 residues. Germline CDR1 reads LNHDA; CDR2 reads SQIVND (reference sequence). The DNA for the CDR3 is TGTGCCAGTAGTATGCTCGGGAGGGGTACAGATACGCAGTATTTT. Translating gives CASSMLGRGTDTQYF.

The rearrangement uses TRBV9 and TRBJ1-2, with D hard to call. Trimming took off 3 bases at V and 1 base at J, with 10 bases between the two ends. Germline loops: CDR1 SGDLS, CDR2 YYNGEE. The CDR3 totals 14 residues. The CDR3 is CASSGTADNYGYTF. The CDR3 DNA is TGTGCCAGCAGCGGGACTGCTGATAACTATGGCTACACCTTC.

V is TRBV9 and J is TRBJ1-1; the D gene is possibly TRBD1 (5 bases). This CDR3 comprises 13 residues. The ends were cut back, 0 bases at V and 5 bases at J, with 8 bases in the middle. Germline V lookup: CDR1 SGDLS, CDR2 YYNGEE. The CDR3 coding sequence is TGTGCCAGCAGCGTAGTTGAGGGGACTGAAGCTTTCTTT. This sequence encodes CASSVVEGTEAFF.

The V call is TRBV28, the J call TRBJ1-1, with D uncertain. Looked up from germline, CDR1 is MDHEN and CDR2 is SYDVKM. Trimming stripped 3 bases from V and 4 bases from J, with 9 bases between. The CDR3 consists of 13 residues. The chain's CDR3 is CASSFSEGTEAFF. As DNA, the CDR3 is TGTGCCAGCAGTTTCTCGGAGGGCACTGAAGCTTTCTTT.

The chain uses TRBV11-2 and TRBJ2-7; perhaps TRBD2 as D (6 bases). Germline lookup yields CDR1 SGHAT and CDR2 FQNNGV. The CDR3 has 13 amino acids. V was trimmed by 3 bases and J by 3 bases, leaving 9 bases between them. Here the CDR3 reads CASSFGRDYEQYF. The CDR3, as DNA: TGTGCCAGCAGCTTTGGGCGGGACTACGAGCAGTACTTC.

This chain joins TRBV27 and TRBJ2-5, with 8 bases that match TRBD2. The V gene end was trimmed by 5 bases and the J gene end by 1 base; junction bases not matched to a gene: 12. Germline loops: CDR1 MNHEY, CDR2 SMNVEV (reference sequence). The CDR3 sequence is 17 residues long. The CDR3 coding sequence is TGTGCCAGCAGTCTCCGCCGGACTAGCCGGCGCCAAGAGACCCAGTACTTC. Its translation is CASSLRRTSRRQETQYF.

This rearrangement joins TRBV27 to TRBJ2-5; perhaps D is TRBD1 or TRBD2 (5 bases each). Trimming cost V 5 bases and J 2 bases, with 15 bases left between them. Germline V gives CDR1 MNHEY, CDR2 SMNVEV (reference sequence). The CDR3 length is 15 residues. This chain's CDR3 is CASSPGLRGQETQYF. The CDR3 nucleotides read TGTGCCAGCAGTCCAGGGTTGAGAGGGCAAGAGACCCAGTACTTC.

The V call is TRBV7-9, the J call TRBJ1-1, with unresolved D. The CDR3 is 12 residues long. V dropped 3 bases and J dropped 6 bases, with 8 bases sitting between them. Germline CDR1 SEHNR, CDR2 FQNEAQ (reference sequence). CDR3 amino acids: CASSLASPEAFF. The CDR3 DNA follows: TGTGCCAGCAGCTTGGCCAGTCCTGAAGCTTTCTTT.

The chain carries TRBV7-7 and TRBJ2-7; TRBD2 aligns across 7 bases. Germline V gene sequence: CDR1 SSHAT, CDR2 FNYEAQ (reference sequence). The CDR3 covers 15 residues. The V gene end was trimmed by 1 base and the J gene end by 3 bases; junction bases not matched to a gene: 6. As DNA, the CDR3 is TGTGCCAGCAGCTTAGAAGGCGGGGGAGGCTACGAGCAGTACTTC. Encoded protein: CASSLEGGGGYEQYF.

The chain links TRBV7-9 to TRBJ2-7, with TRBD2 as a possible D gene (6 bases). The V gene lost 3 bases and the J gene lost 2 bases, with 11 bases spanning the gap. The CDR3 consists of 14 residues. The germline gives CDR1 SEHNR, CDR2 FQNEAQ (reference sequence). The CDR3 region is CASSFGGLPYEQYF. The DNA for the CDR3 is TGTGCCAGCAGCTTTGGAGGGCTTCCCTACGAGCAGTACTTC.

This clone was found once. The chain links TRBV28 to TRBJ2-7; D unresolved. The CDR3 has 15 amino acids. Deletions cut 5 bases from V and 2 bases from J, with 16 bases between. Germline values: CDR1 MDHEN, CDR2 SYDVKM. The DNA of the CDR3 is TGTGCCAGCAGTCCATCAAAAGGGTCTACCTACGAGCAGTACTTC. Encoded protein: CASSPSKGSTYEQYF.